The 2 T cell receptor beta chains in this list originate from one sample, sequenced in a study of shared clonotypes between healthy human individuals. Only in-frame clones appear in the TCRdb table, and some are missing; sequencing was by immunoSEQ multiplex PCR. The sample contains over a million clones, about 74% of which appear only once. Source material: memory CD4+ T cells sorted from blood. Subset denoted: CD45RA-negative fraction. Receptors originate from a man between 18 and 29 years old in good health.

CDR3 residues: CASSLRATGYEQYF. As DNA, the CDR3 is TGTGCCAGCAGCTTACGGGCTACGGGTTACGAGCAGTACTTC. The V and J genes are TRBV7-8 and TRBJ2-7; D gene ambiguous. V lost 2 bases and J lost 4, with 12 bases in between. This CDR3 region has 14 residues. Germline values: CDR1 SGHVS, CDR2 FQNEAQ.

About this clone: Additional DNA sequences in this sample encode the identical CDR3. V is TRBV7-6 and J is TRBJ1-5; D is undetermined. The CDR3 runs 13 residues. V shed 3 bases and J shed 6 bases, with 9 bases lying between them. The germline CDR1 and CDR2 sequences are SGHVS and FNYEAQ. The CDR3 DNA is TGTGCCAGCAGCTTTTCATCGGGTCAGCCCCAGCATTTT. Its translation: CASSFSSGQPQHF.